These 13 T cell receptor beta chains originate from one sample sequenced in a study of CD8+ T cells in alopecia areata. cDNA prepared by RNA extraction and subsequent reverse transcription served as the template for sequencing. The table came from immunoSEQ multiplex PCR; TCRdb's copy has only in-frame clones and leaves some out. The table lists approximately 210,000 clones, approximately 56% of them singletons. Noted treatment: oral pan-JAK inhibitor, 5-10 mg twice daily. Sequenced here: CD4+ T cells sorted from blood, sampled at week 4, from a patient treated with tofacitinib. These receptor sequences come from a human donor with alopecia areata.

V is TRBV2 and J is TRBJ2-7; no clear D gene. This CDR3 is 11 amino acids long. V dropped 4 bases and J dropped 4 bases, with 5 bases sitting between them. In germline, CDR1 is SNHLY, CDR2 FYNNEI. CDR3 in amino acids: CASSGGYEQYF. Here the CDR3 DNA reads TGTGCCAGCAGTGGGGGATACGAGCAGTACTTC. The full variable domain, in which reference TRBV2 and TRBJ2-7 provide the parts outside the CDR3, is EPEVTQTPSHQVTQMGQEVILRCVPISNHLYFYWYRQILGQKVEFLVSFYNNEISEKSEIFDDQFSVERPDGSNFTLKIRSTKLEDSAMYFCASSGGYEQYFGPGTRLTVT.

This clone has a handful of counts. CDR3 residues: CASSTLGTGQGKLFF. The CDR3 nucleotides read TGTGCCAGCAGTACCCTCGGGACAGGGCAAGGAAAACTGTTTTTT. The chain recombines TRBV27 with TRBJ1-4; 9 nucleotides line up with TRBD1. The V segment lost 5 bases and the J segment 10 bases; nucleotides outside the gene matches: 11. The CDR3 spans 15 residues. Germline V gives CDR1 MNHEY, CDR2 SMNVEV (reference sequence).

There are a few counts of this clone. The rearrangement joins TRBV7-9 to TRBJ2-3; a weak D match, TRBD2 (5 bases). V gave up 8 bases and J gave up 0 bases, with 6 bases separating them. This CDR3 is built from 12 residues. CDR1 SEHNR and CDR2 FQNEAQ come from the germline V gene (reference sequence). This CDR3 is CASGGSTDTQYF. The CDR3, as DNA: TGTGCCAGCGGAGGAAGCACAGATACGCAGTATTTT.

The chain has TRBV13 and TRBJ2-4; TRBD1 is a possible D gene (6 bases). CDR3 size: 14 residues. Trimming left V 6 bases short and J 4 bases short, with 13 bases between. The germline V gene encodes CDR1 PRHDT and CDR2 FYEKMQ (reference sequence). CDR3 loop: CASRSVRGKNIQYF. In DNA form, the CDR3 reads TGTGCCAGCAGATCCGTGAGGGGGAAAAACATTCAGTACTTC. Drawing the rest from reference TRBV13 and TRBJ2-4, the complete variable domain is AAGVIQSPRHLIKEKRETATLKCYPIPRHDTVYWYQQGPGQDPQFLISFYEKMQSDKGSIPDRFSAQQFSDYHSELNMSSLELGDSALYFCASRSVRGKNIQYFGAGTRLSVL.

This clone was detected a few times. The junction does not match germline at one end; this may be a read error. This chain connects TRBV28 to TRBJ2-2; 10 nucleotides agree with TRBD1. This CDR3 spans 13 amino acids. From germline, CDR1 is MDHEN and CDR2 SYDVKM. The CDR3 loop reads CAGRTGGTGELFF. The CDR3 bases are TGTGCCGGCAGGACAGGGGGAACCGGGGAGCTGTTTTTT.

The genes are TRBV29-1 and TRBJ2-3; the match to TRBD2 covers 7 bases. Germline V gene data show CDR1 as SQVTM and CDR2 as ANQGSEA. The ends lost 3 bases at V and 6 bases at J; junction bases unmatched: 3. The CDR3 runs to 12 residues. The CDR3 DNA reads TGCAGCGTTGATGGGAGGGTGGATACGCAGTATTTT. Residues: CSVDGRVDTQYF.

The chain couples TRBV15 to TRBJ2-7; D unclear. Trimming left V 0 bases short and J 0 bases short, with 3 bases between. CDR3 length equals 13 residues. Germline V lookup: CDR1 LNHNV, CDR2 YYDKDF (reference sequence). The CDR3 nucleotides read TGTGCCACCAGCAGAGATATCTCCTACGAGCAGTACTTC. This codes for CATSRDISYEQYF.

The table lists this clone with a few counts. J is TRBJ2-3 and V is TRBV28, with 10 positions matching TRBD2. Germline V gene lookup returns CDR1 MDHEN and CDR2 SYDVKM. This CDR3 spans 16 amino acids. The ends lost 5 bases at V and 0 bases at J; junction bases unmatched: 5. CDR3 DNA: TGTGCCAGCAGTACCCTACTAGCGGGGAGCACAGATACGCAGTATTTT. Its protein is CASSTLLAGSTDTQYF.

The J gene is TRBJ2-3, the V gene TRBV30, with 14 bases that match TRBD2. The J segment lost 5 bases and the V segment lost 7 bases, leaving 11 bases of the junction unmatched. CDR1 and CDR2 (germline): GTSNPN, SVGIG (reference sequence). The CDR3 loop spans 16 amino acids. The CDR3 DNA sequence: TGTGCCTATCGATACTGGGGACTAGCGGGGGTAGATACGCAGTATTTT. Its translation is CAYRYWGLAGVDTQYF.

The rearrangement links TRBV30 to TRBJ1-3, with D unresolved. V was trimmed by 0 bases and J by 2 bases, leaving 14 bases between them. The CDR3 length is 16 residues. Germline V CDR1 and CDR2: GTSNPN, SVGIG (reference sequence). CDR3 nucleotides: TGTGCCTGGAGTGTACCCCCAGGTCCCACTGGAAACACCATATATTTT. Protein sequence: CAWSVPPGPTGNTIYF.

This clone was seen more than once but under ten times. V usage is TRBV30 and J usage is TRBJ1-5; D unclear. This CDR3 has 13 residues. V was clipped by 5 bases and J by 0 bases, with 8 bases between them. Germline assignment: CDR1 GTSNPN and CDR2 SVGIG (reference sequence). CDR3 nucleotide sequence: TGTGCCTGGGGACGGGGTAGCAATCAGCCCCAGCATTTT. As protein: CAWGRGSNQPQHF. The full variable domain, its missing parts supplied by reference TRBV30 and TRBJ1-5, is SQTIHQWPATLVQPVGSPLSLECTVEGTSNPNLYWYRQAAGRGLQLLFYSVGIGQISSEVPQNLSASRPQDRQFILSSKKLLLSDSGFYLCAWGRGSNQPQHFGDGTRLSIL.

This clone appeared once. The J gene is TRBJ2-5, the V gene TRBV19; 7 positions match TRBD1. The ends lost 5 bases at V and 7 bases at J; junction bases unmatched: 13. There are 15 residues in the CDR3. CDR1 is LNHDA, CDR2 SQIVND, per germline (reference sequence). Here the CDR3 DNA reads TGTGCCAGTAGTTCACTGACAGGGCTGTGGGGGACCCAGTACTTC. This gives the protein CASSSLTGLWGTQYF. Full variable domain (outside the CDR3, taken from reference TRBV19 and TRBJ2-5): DGGITQSPKYLFRKEGQNVTLSCEQNLNHDAMYWYRQDPGQGLRLIYYSQIVNDFQKGDIAEGYSVSREKKESFPLTVTSAQKNPTAFYLCASSSLTGLWGTQYFGPGTRLLVL.

This clone occurred a few times. This chain joins TRBV2 and TRBJ2-3, with 13 bases aligning to TRBD2. This CDR3 is 17 amino acids long. The junction had 15 bases not matched to a gene; V was cut back by 6 bases and J by 9 bases. Germline V gives CDR1 SNHLY, CDR2 FYNNEI. The CDR3 bases are TGTGCCAGCAGCAGTCTACTGGGACTAGCGGGGTCCTACACGCAGTATTTT. This encodes CASSSLLGLAGSYTQYF.